This T cell receptor (beta chain) originates from a study of cytomegalovirus exposure and HLA in healthy donors (dated by TCRdb to the late 2010s). Describing the broader study: According to a later analysis, one platform produced both the 100 to 150 validation repertoires and the approximately 600 repertoires of the first cohort. The study aimed to test whether signatures of past pathogen exposure could be identified by cataloging public T cell receptors. In addition to the first cohort of around 670 subjects, a separate validation cohort of 120 different subjects was used. To predict cytomegalovirus infection status, the study brought together high-throughput TCR immunosequencing, statistical association of individual TCRs with disease status, and machine learning. The investigation overall reported the following: The authors suggested that the approach could potentially be generalized to other disease states and immunological phenotypes. All 120 or so repertoires were used to score co-occurrence in the validation cohort in a later analysis, because that analysis had no HLA typing for the cohort. Subsequent analysis determined that TCRs grouped into clusters in the first cohort also showed a tendency toward co-occurrence across the 120 or so validation repertoires, and approximately 94% of cluster scores exceeded 0. The study listed 150 to 200 TCR beta chains as associated with cytomegalovirus. In vitro tests confirmed that a few of the cytomegalovirus-associated TCR beta chains recognize cytomegalovirus antigens. The classifier was reported to diagnose cytomegalovirus status with high specificity and sensitivity in both the original and validation cohorts. Most TCR sequences were observed very rarely across donors, whereas some public TCRs were present in many individuals.

The donors were included in the validation cohort of around 120 subjects, a group kept apart from the roughly 700-subject first cohort. The germline V gene yields MGHRA for CDR1 and YSYEKL for CDR2. From the cysteine through the phenylalanine, the CDR3 covers 16 amino acids. Here the CDR3 DNA is all that survives: 48 bases in frame from base 1. The V and J ends are trimmed by 1 base and 5 bases, leaving 15 bases between them. Receptors were amplified or captured by the immunoSEQ multiplex PCR assay. The source study handled its data this way. A statistical classification framework was developed to diagnose cytomegalovirus status using the catalog of TCR beta chain sequences. TCRdb took this table from immuneACCESS and kept in-frame rearrangements with V and J called. Such tables lack part of the clones; where checked against another copy, unresolved V genes explain under half of the gap, and the rest is unexplained. V and J calls and clone size are as listed in that table; D and trimming were resolved from the DNA. Present in this sample are about 140,000 clones, 87% of which were seen just once. The ten top clones hold 4.5% to 5.5% of the sample.

This clone was recorded once. The antigen it recognizes is unknown. Per-base quality was not reported, and no clone a single base away is much larger than it. The sequencing sample was made of PBMCs. The clonotype was recovered from a man aged 18 to 35 in good health and CMV-seropositive. The chain is made from TRBV4-1 and TRBJ2-1; the D gene is perhaps TRBD1, on 6 matching bases. The CDR3 region: CASSQGSQGINNEQFF. The sequenced DNA: TGCGCCAGCAGCCAAGGGAGCCAGGGGATAAACAATGAGCAGTTCTTC.